Listed below are T cell receptor beta chains from one sample, sequenced in a study of circulating and synovial CD4+ cells in juvenile arthritis. Measured with immunoSEQ multiplex PCR; TCRdb has only the in-frame clones, and not every one. The table has some 35,000 clones, 95% to 96% seen once. What was sequenced was CD4+ T cells from blood. Source of these receptors: a human donor with juvenile idiopathic arthritis. CDR3s include the opening cysteine and the closing phenylalanine or tryptophan. A D gene is named only where the DNA matches it firmly. The size field is filled for only some rows; it gives once, few, many or a size class.

TRBJ2-1 TRBV5-1 . . CASTDGTSYNEQFF TGCGCCAGCACAGACGGGACTTCCTACAATGAGCAGTTCTTC
TRBJ2-1 TRBV12-5 TRBD1 . CASGVVRTGYNEQFF TGTGCTAGTGGTGTAGTAAGGACAGGGTACAATGAGCAGTTCTTC
TRBJ2-3 TRBV4-2 TRBD2 . CASSQDWASGGALDTQYF TGTGCCAGCAGCCAAGATTGGGCTAGCGGGGGGGCCTTAGATACGCAGTATTTT
TRBJ2-2 TRBV7-6 . . CASSLEPADTGELFF TGTGCCAGCAGCTTAGAGCCAGCGGACACCGGGGAGCTGTTTTTT
TRBJ2-3 TRBV27 . . CASSLDRQGNRDTQYF TGTGCCAGCAGTTTAGATCGGCAGGGTAATCGAGATACGCAGTATTTT
TRBJ2-3 TRBV7-2 . . CASRVRGPSPTDTQYF TGTGCCAGCAGGGTCCGAGGGCCCTCCCCCACAGATACGCAGTATTTT
TRBJ2-2 TRBV9 . . CASSVGFNSGSTGELFF TGTGCCAGCAGCGTAGGATTTAATTCGGGGTCCACCGGGGAGCTGTTTTTT
TRBJ2-5 TRBV29-1 . . CSGQAEYQETQYF TGCAGCGGGCAGGCAGAGTACCAAGAGACCCAGTACTTC
TRBJ2-7 TRBV2 . . CASSLSEQYF TGTGCCAGCAGTTTATCCGAGCAGTACTTC
TRBJ1-1 TRBV6-6 . . CASSSQGRVTEAFF TGTGCCAGCAGCTCACAGGGCAGAGTAACTGAAGCTTTCTTT
TRBJ2-5 TRBV29-1 . once CSVSGSTETQYF TGCAGCGTTTCCGGGAGTACAGAGACCCAGTACTTC
TRBJ2-3 TRBV4-3 . . CASSQGVGGQGDTQYF TGCGCCAGCAGCCAGGGGGTGGGGGGGCAGGGAGATACGCAGTATTTT
TRBJ1-3 TRBV5-1 . . CASSGPDGSSGNTIYF TGCGCCAGCAGCGGGCCCGACGGTAGCTCTGGAAACACCATATATTTT
TRBJ2-1 TRBV9 TRBD2 . CASSVGAGALGNEQFF TGTGCCAGCAGCGTAGGGGCGGGAGCCCTTGGGAATGAGCAGTTCTTC
TRBJ1-6 TRBV5-1 TRBD1 . CASSRTGDVDNSPLHF TGCGCCAGCAGCCGAACAGGGGACGTTGATAATTCCCCCCTCCACTTT
TRBJ2-7 TRBV14 TRBD1 once CASSRGQKAYEQYF TGTGCCAGCAGCCGGGGACAGAAAGCCTACGAGCAGTACTTC
TRBJ2-1 TRBV5-1 . . CASSKQGTGSYNEQFF TGCGCCAGCAGTAAACAGGGAACGGGCTCTTACAATGAGCAGTTCTTC
TRBJ2-5 TRBV5-1 TRBD2 . CASSLVLSGRPREETQYF TGCGCCAGCAGCTTGGTTCTTAGCGGGAGGCCCAGGGAAGAGACCCAGTACTTC
TRBJ2-7 TRBV28 . . CGSLGAPPTYEQYF TGTGGTTCCCTGGGGGCCCCCCCGACCTACGAGCAGTACTTC
TRBJ2-1 TRBV4-2 . . CASSQDPASSYNEQFF TGTGCCAGCAGCCAAGATCCCGCTAGCTCCTACAATGAGCAGTTCTTC
TRBJ2-7 TRBV9 TRBD1 once CASSVSDRETYEQYF TGTGCCAGCAGCGTATCAGACAGGGAAACCTACGAGCAGTACTTC
TRBJ2-7 TRBV9 TRBD2 . CASSEGTSGRYEQYF TGTGCCAGCAGCGAAGGGACTAGCGGGAGGTACGAGCAGTACTTC